The rows below give T cell receptor beta chains drawn from one sample of a study of blood T cell repertoires in COVID-19. Sequencing used immunoSEQ multiplex PCR; TCRdb keeps in-frame clones, though not all of them. The profile shows about 230,000 clones, roughly 88% of them singletons. Sequenced: peripheral blood. The receptors derive from a man aged 40-50 years with acute or convalescent COVID-19. Both conserved end residues are trimmed from each CDR3. The D gene is left open where the match is weak.

j_call: TRBJ2-3
d_call: TRBD2
v_call: TRBV18
cdr3_aa: ASSTLGRDATDTQY

j_call: TRBJ1-5
d_call: NA
v_call: TRBV20-1
cdr3_aa: SASKGQGINQPQH

j_call: TRBJ1-6
d_call: NA
v_call: TRBV6-6
cdr3_aa: ASSSGGSNSPLH

j_call: TRBJ2-1
d_call: NA
v_call: TRBV5-5
cdr3_aa: ASSFRGAGNNEQF

j_call: TRBJ1-1
d_call: TRBD1
v_call: TRBV10-1
cdr3_aa: ASRGPGQGNTEAF

j_call: TRBJ1-5
d_call: NA
v_call: TRBV25-1
cdr3_aa: ASGGGGAGQPQH

j_call: TRBJ1-1
d_call: NA
v_call: TRBV11-1
cdr3_aa: ASATGQDLEAF

j_call: TRBJ1-6
d_call: NA
v_call: TRBV7-9
cdr3_aa: ASSLDGGSYNSPLH

j_call: TRBJ2-1
d_call: TRBD2
v_call: TRBV7-8
cdr3_aa: ASSSTTSGISNEQF

j_call: TRBJ2-3
d_call: TRBD2
v_call: TRBV7-6
cdr3_aa: ASSLWSTSGFTDTQY

j_call: TRBJ1-4
d_call: TRBD1
v_call: TRBV5-1
cdr3_aa: ASSLAGQGGEKLF

j_call: TRBJ2-7
d_call: TRBD1
v_call: TRBV2
cdr3_aa: ASSGTGQGPGEQY

j_call: TRBJ1-2
d_call: NA
v_call: TRBV25-1
cdr3_aa: ASSEPGVSGYT

j_call: TRBJ1-2
d_call: NA
v_call: TRBV5-4
cdr3_aa: ASSLAGGHGYT

j_call: TRBJ1-2
d_call: TRBD1
v_call: TRBV7-9
cdr3_aa: ASSAITGTGRSGYT

j_call: TRBJ2-1
d_call: TRBD2
v_call: TRBV29-1
cdr3_aa: SVVRAGGPNEQF

j_call: TRBJ1-3
d_call: NA
v_call: TRBV7-9
cdr3_aa: ASSLGLSGSAGNTIY

j_call: TRBJ2-1
d_call: NA
v_call: TRBV18
cdr3_aa: ASSQPAANEQF

j_call: TRBJ2-7
d_call: NA
v_call: TRBV19
cdr3_aa: ASSGEGTYEQY

j_call: TRBJ2-1
d_call: NA
v_call: TRBV19
cdr3_aa: ASRRVLYNEQF

j_call: TRBJ2-7
d_call: NA
v_call: TRBV5-8
cdr3_aa: ASSAGLPYEQY

j_call: TRBJ1-3
d_call: NA
v_call: TRBV9
cdr3_aa: ASTEREAGNTIY

j_call: TRBJ2-2
d_call: NA
v_call: TRBV10-1
cdr3_aa: ASSTGAPTGELF

j_call: TRBJ2-3
d_call: TRBD2
v_call: TRBV5-6
cdr3_aa: ASSQRLAGPTDTQY

j_call: TRBJ2-1
d_call: TRBD1
v_call: TRBV7-9
cdr3_aa: ASSVGQGAFYNEQF

j_call: TRBJ1-3
d_call: NA
v_call: TRBV7-6
cdr3_aa: ASSSARGGYGNTIY

j_call: TRBJ1-5
d_call: TRBD1
v_call: TRBV19
cdr3_aa: ASTQGQVANQPQH

j_call: TRBJ2-7
d_call: TRBD2
v_call: TRBV5-1
cdr3_aa: ASSLASGYEQY

j_call: TRBJ1-1
d_call: TRBD1
v_call: TRBV28
cdr3_aa: ASSPPGTGLNTEAF

j_call: TRBJ1-6
d_call: NA
v_call: TRBV7-9
cdr3_aa: ASSLSYNSPLH

j_call: TRBJ2-7
d_call: TRBD2
v_call: TRBV6-5
cdr3_aa: ATLGLAEPYEQY

j_call: TRBJ1-4
d_call: NA
v_call: TRBV19
cdr3_aa: ASSGRSATNEKLF

j_call: TRBJ2-1
d_call: TRBD2
v_call: TRBV11-2
cdr3_aa: ASSPGLAGGSAYNEQF

j_call: TRBJ2-2
d_call: TRBD1
v_call: TRBV2
cdr3_aa: ASTSGTGFGELF

j_call: TRBJ1-1
d_call: TRBD1
v_call: TRBV11-2
cdr3_aa: ASSWRRPRQGGTEAF

j_call: TRBJ1-2
d_call: TRBD1
v_call: TRBV7-8
cdr3_aa: ASSLAGTGYGYT

j_call: TRBJ2-1
d_call: TRBD2
v_call: TRBV5-1
cdr3_aa: ASSFSGTHSDYDNEQF

j_call: TRBJ2-2
d_call: TRBD2
v_call: TRBV7-2
cdr3_aa: ASSAGLAGTGELF

j_call: TRBJ1-3
d_call: NA
v_call: TRBV3-1/TRBV3-2
cdr3_aa: ASSQGASGNTIY

j_call: TRBJ1-5
d_call: TRBD1
v_call: TRBV6-2/TRBV6-3
cdr3_aa: ASSYALAGGPTPQH

j_call: TRBJ2-7
d_call: TRBD2
v_call: TRBV4-1
cdr3_aa: ASSRSVLAGDEQY

j_call: TRBJ1-4
d_call: TRBD1
v_call: TRBV3-1/TRBV3-2
cdr3_aa: ASSQHGTGTDEKLF

j_call: TRBJ1-2
d_call: TRBD1
v_call: TRBV7-8
cdr3_aa: ASSSGQGAQSGYGYT

j_call: TRBJ2-1
d_call: TRBD1
v_call: TRBV19
cdr3_aa: ASSTGQVHYNEQF